Following are 22 T cell receptor beta chains from one sample sequenced in a study of T-cell memory formation after mild COVID-19. TCRdb independently ran MiXCR on the 5' RACE reads; one entry per CDR3 protein. Of over 250,000 distinct CDR3 sequences listed, approximately 15% are singletons. Sequenced sample: PBMCs or a T cell subset sorted from them (not recorded which). The receptors come from a man in his late teens or twenties who had mild COVID-19 (a few samples of this study predate the infection). Cell type and time point are not known.

This clonotype has just a few counts. The chain combines TRBV4-3 with TRBJ2-5; D is unresolved. Trimming took off 0 bases at V and 7 bases at J, with 12 bases between the two ends. Germline CDR1 LGHNA, CDR2 YSLEER. The CDR3 is made up of 14 amino acids. The CDR3 bases are TGCGCCAGCAGCCAAGATGTATGGACCGGGACCCAGTACTTC. This codes for CASSQDVWTGTQYF.

For the CDR3, the DNA is TGCGCCAGCAGCTGGGACGGATCTAACACTGAAGCTTTCTTT. This codes for CASSWDGSNTEAFF. This chain joins TRBV5-1 and TRBJ1-1; the D gene is possibly TRBD1 (5 bases). The CDR3 sequence is 14 residues long. The V and J ends lost 3 bases and 2 bases respectively, with 11 bases between them. Germline assignment: CDR1 SGHRS and CDR2 YFSETQ.

The chain uses TRBV5-1 and TRBJ1-5; 8 nucleotides match TRBD1. The J segment lost 5 bases and the V segment lost 4 bases, leaving 5 bases of the junction unmatched. CDR1 and CDR2 (germline): SGHRS, YFSETQ. This CDR3 region has 14 residues. CDR3 in DNA: TGCGCCAGCAGCCCGGACAGGGTGGATCAGCCCCAGCATTTT. This encodes CASSPDRVDQPQHF.

This clonotype has just a few counts. This chain uses TRBV7-9 with TRBJ2-7, with D tentatively TRBD2 (7 bases). Between the trimmed V and J ends, which lost 1 base and 1 base, there was a span of 11 bases. Germline V gene sequence: CDR1 SEHNR, CDR2 FQNEAQ (reference sequence). The CDR3 runs 15 residues. CDR3 residues: CASSLVAGASYEQYF. The CDR3 DNA reads as TGTGCCAGCAGCTTAGTGGCGGGGGCATCCTACGAGCAGTACTTC.

The V call is TRBV6-2 or TRBV6-3, the J call TRBJ1-2; 8 bases agree with TRBD1. The CDR3 length is 15 residues. V dropped 5 bases and J dropped 5; count of bases not matched to a gene: 10. Germline assignment: CDR1 MNHEY and CDR2 SVGEGT. The CDR3 loop reads CASSKLDRGFYGYTF. Written as DNA, the CDR3 is TGTGCCAGCAGTAAACTCGACAGGGGATTTTATGGCTACACCTTC.

The chain employs TRBV4-3 and TRBJ1-2; 8 bases line up with TRBD1. CDR3 length equals 16 residues. V gave up 3 bases and J gave up 2 bases; unmatched junction bases: 8. CDR1 LGHNA and CDR2 YSLEER come from the germline V gene. The CDR3 nucleotides are TGCGCCAGCAGCCATGCAGAACAGGGGGGCAACTATGGCTACACCTTC. Residues: CASSHAEQGGNYGYTF.

This clonotype appeared many times. This chain connects TRBV5-5 to TRBJ2-7; possibly TRBD1 or TRBD2 for D (5 bases each). The germline gives CDR1 SGHKS, CDR2 YYEKEE (reference sequence). Between the trimmed V and J ends, which lost 5 bases and 4 bases, there was a span of 19 bases. The CDR3 loop spans 15 amino acids. In nucleotides, the CDR3 is TGTGCCAGCAGGGAAGCCGGGACCCGAGGATACGAGCAGTACGTC. It specifies CASREAGTRGYEQYV.

This sequence joins TRBV20-1 and TRBJ1-1, with 7 bases aligning to TRBD1. The CDR3 runs 14 residues. Looked up from germline, CDR1 is DFQATT and CDR2 is SNEGSKA (reference sequence). V dropped 3 bases and J dropped 4; count of bases not matched to a gene: 8. CDR3 amino acids: CSASDRQGFTEAFF. The CDR3 DNA is TGCAGTGCTAGCGATAGACAGGGATTCACTGAAGCTTTCTTT.

This clonotype has more than one count but fewer than ten. This sequence joins TRBV7-2 and TRBJ2-5; 7 nucleotides match TRBD2. The CDR3 runs to 16 residues. Germline V CDR1 and CDR2: SGHTA, FQGNSA. V lost 4 bases and J lost 7; bases outside the gene matches: 15. The CDR3, as DNA: TGTGCCAGCAGCTCATCCAGTCGGTCAGGGAGGGGGACCCAGTACTTC. Its translation is CASSSSSRSGRGTQYF.

The chain carries TRBV2 and TRBJ1-5; D is unresolved. Germline CDR1 SNHLY, CDR2 FYNNEI. Trimming removed 8 bases from V and 0 bases from J, with 11 bases in between. CDR3 length: 14 amino acids. The CDR3 DNA sequence: TGTGCCAGCTCCCGGGAAAATAGCAATCAGCCCCAGCATTTT. This codes for CASSRENSNQPQHF.

This clonotype is deemed medium-sized. This sequence joins TRBV5-1 and TRBJ2-5; D may match TRBD1 or TRBD2 (5 bases each). CDR1 and CDR2 (germline): SGHRS, YFSETQ. V lost 3 bases and J lost 2, with 14 bases in between. The length of the CDR3 is 15 residues. The CDR3: CASSWRGTRQETQYF. DNA of the CDR3: TGCGCCAGCAGCTGGAGAGGGACGCGTCAAGAGACCCAGTACTTC.

This clonotype was counted at least ten times. At one end the junction does not follow the germline gene, possibly because of a read error. The genes are TRBV12-3 or TRBV12-4 and TRBJ2-5, with D maybe TRBD2 (6 bases). The length of the CDR3 is 13 residues. Here the CDR3 reads CASSFWGGETQYF. The CDR3 nucleotides are TGCGCCAGCAGCTTTTGGGGAGGAGAGACCCAGTACTTC.

This clonotype was counted a few times. This chain joins TRBV18 and TRBJ2-7; D is perhaps TRBD1 or TRBD2 (6 bases each). CDR1 and CDR2 (germline): KGHSH, LQKENI. This CDR3 is built from 16 residues. The ends were cut back, 1 base at V and 3 bases at J, with 16 bases in the middle. The CDR3 coding sequence is TGTGCCAGCTCACCACTCCGGGGGCGTCGGGGCTACGAGCAGTACGTC. Its protein is CASSPLRGRRGYEQYV.

This clonotype has only a few counts. The CDR3 sequence is CAIRDSAELTQYF. In DNA form, the CDR3 reads TGTGCCATCAGAGACAGCGCTGAACTGACCCAGTACTTC. This chain uses TRBV10-3 with TRBJ2-5; D is perhaps TRBD1 (5 bases). Looked up from germline, CDR1 is ENHRY and CDR2 is SYGVKD. The CDR3 runs to 13 residues. Trimming stripped 6 bases from V and 7 bases from J, with 15 bases between.

The chain employs TRBV4-1 and TRBJ1-1, with D maybe TRBD1 (6 bases). Trimming pared 4 bases from V and 4 bases from J, leaving 16 bases between. CDR3 size: 15 residues. Germline V gives CDR1 MGHRA, CDR2 YSYEKL. The CDR3 bases are TGCGCCAGCAGCCCCGAGGGAGGGGGAGTCACTGAAGCTTTCTTT. As protein: CASSPEGGGVTEAFF.

In this sample, this clonotype turned up many times. The rearrangement uses TRBV12-3 or TRBV12-4 and TRBJ2-1, with D perhaps TRBD1 or TRBD2 (6 bases each). V gave up 0 bases and J gave up 2 bases, with 14 bases separating them. The CDR3 contains 17 residues. The DNA of the CDR3 is TGTGCCAGCAGTTTAGCGGAGGGGGGTCGCGCCTACAATGAGCAGTTCTTC. Its protein is CASSLAEGGRAYNEQFF.

In this sample, this clonotype turned up many times. The chain combines TRBV7-2 with TRBJ2-5, with D perhaps matching TRBD2 (6 bases). From germline, CDR1 is SGHTA and CDR2 FQGNSA. The V gene lost 5 bases and the J gene lost 0 bases, with 10 bases spanning the gap. The CDR3 is 14 amino acids. CDR3 region: CASSRGDYQETQYF. DNA of the CDR3: TGTGCCAGCAGCCGCGGGGACTACCAAGAGACCCAGTACTTC.

This clonotype was detected a few times. For the CDR3, the DNA is TGTGCCAGCAGCTCCCCCTTTGGTTCAGTACAGGGAGACATTCAGTACTTC. The encoded protein is CASSSPFGSVQGDIQYF. The chain recombines TRBV7-2 with TRBJ2-4; a possible D gene is TRBD1 (6 bases). This CDR3 has 17 amino acids. The germline gives CDR1 SGHTA, CDR2 FQGNSA. V dropped 4 bases and J dropped 8 bases, with 24 bases sitting between them.

J is TRBJ2-7 and V is TRBV10-3; D may be TRBD1 (5 bases). Trimming cost V 4 bases and J 7 bases, with 14 bases left between them. The CDR3 has 13 amino acids. Germline CDR1 is ENHRY and CDR2 is SYGVKD. The CDR3 loop is CAISGTGAWEQYV. CDR3 sequence (DNA): TGTGCCATCAGTGGAACAGGCGCATGGGAGCAGTACGTC.

This clonotype came up once. This chain uses TRBV7-2 with TRBJ1-1; D call uncertain. Germline CDR1 and CDR2: SGHTA and FQGNSA. V was trimmed by 5 bases and J by 6 bases, leaving 16 bases between them. The CDR3 is 14 amino acids. CDR3 sequence (DNA): TGTGCCAGCAGCCTCAATTCCCGAGGCGCTGAAGCTTTCTTT. This translates into CASSLNSRGAEAFF.

This clonotype was seen a few times. The V gene is TRBV9, the J gene TRBJ2-3; D not resolved. CDR3 size: 13 residues. Germline CDR1 is SGDLS and CDR2 is YYNGEE. Trimming cost V 0 bases and J 2 bases, with 4 bases left between them. This chain's CDR3 is CASSVDDTDTQYF. The DNA of the CDR3 is TGTGCCAGCAGCGTAGACGACACAGATACGCAGTATTTT.

The rearrangement uses TRBV7-2 and TRBJ2-7; 8 bases match TRBD1. Germline-derived CDR1 and CDR2 are SGHTA and FQGNSA. The CDR3 covers 15 residues. The V gene end was trimmed by 5 bases and the J gene end by 4 bases; junction bases not matched to a gene: 10. CDR3 in amino acids: CASSMGDRTGYEQYF. Written as DNA, the CDR3 is TGTGCCAGCAGCATGGGGGACAGGACTGGGTACGAGCAGTACTTC.